The 6 T cell receptor beta chains below were found in one sample sequenced in a study of T cells in localized non-small cell lung cancer. TCRdb keeps only in-frame clones here, not all; method: immunoSEQ multiplex PCR. The data show 33,000 or so clones, over 75% seen once. The sequences come from peripheral blood, collected before any cancer treatment. Receptor source: a male donor older than 55 with stage III squamous cell lung carcinoma.

This chain connects TRBV15 to TRBJ1-1, with 9 nucleotides matching TRBD1. The V and J ends lost 2 bases and 1 base, in that order; junction bases with no gene match: 11. The CDR3 contains 18 residues. The germline V gene has CDR1 LNHNV and CDR2 YYDKDF (reference sequence). The CDR3 loop is CATSRRFLPGQGNTEAFF. CDR3 in DNA: TGTGCCACCAGCAGAAGATTCCTGCCGGGACAGGGGAACACTGAAGCTTTCTTT.

V is TRBV7-9 and J is TRBJ1-1, with a tentative D call TRBD1 (6 bases). This CDR3 is built from 14 residues. Germline values: CDR1 SEHNR, CDR2 FQNEAQ (reference sequence). V was pared by 5 bases and J by 0 bases, with 10 bases between. The CDR3 DNA follows: TGTGCCAGCAGCCCCACAGGGTTGAACACTGAAGCTTTCTTT. This sequence encodes CASSPTGLNTEAFF.

The chain links TRBV16 to TRBJ2-2; D gene unclear. V lost 0 bases and J 3 bases, leaving 5 bases between the germline ends. This CDR3 has 14 amino acids. The germline gives CDR1 KGHSY, CDR2 FQNENV. The CDR3 spells CASSQSSHTGELFF. The CDR3 bases are TGTGCCAGCAGCCAATCTAGCCACACCGGGGAGCTGTTTTTT.

V gene TRBV18 combines with J gene TRBJ1-6; D is unresolved. The ends were cut back, 4 bases at V and 0 bases at J, with 13 bases in the middle. The CDR3 totals 17 residues. The germline V gene encodes CDR1 KGHSH and CDR2 LQKENI. CDR3 in DNA: TGTGCCAGCTCACGACCAGTTGGGAGCTCCTATAATTCACCCCTCCACTTT. Its translation: CASSRPVGSSYNSPLHF.

The rearrangement uses TRBV5-1 and TRBJ2-2; 8 nucleotides line up with TRBD2. The germline gives CDR1 SGHRS, CDR2 YFSETQ. This CDR3 is 18 amino acids long. V dropped 0 bases and J dropped 6; count of bases not matched to a gene: 13. CDR3: CASSLERFLAGLSGELFF. The CDR3 region has the DNA TGCGCCAGCAGCTTGGAGAGGTTCCTAGCGGGTTTGTCCGGGGAGCTGTTTTTT. Filled out from reference TRBV5-1 and TRBJ2-2, the complete variable domain reads KAGVTQTPRYLIKTRGQQVTLSCSPISGHRSVSWYQQTPGQGLQFLFEYFSETQRNKGNFPGRFSGRQFSNSRSEMNVSTLELGDSALYLCASSLERFLAGLSGELFFGEGSRLTVL.

The chain employs TRBV19 and TRBJ1-2; perhaps TRBD1 as D (6 bases). This CDR3 contains 13 residues. The V gene's germline CDR1 is LNHDA and CDR2 SQIVND (reference sequence). V lost 7 bases, J lost 6 bases, and 15 bases lay in between. The CDR3 reads CASTERGGDGYTF. The CDR3 DNA is TGTGCCAGTACCGAAAGGGGGGGCGATGGCTACACCTTC.